The clone carrying this T cell receptor (beta chain) was detected only once. Its antigen is not known. Random hexamers primed reverse transcription of about 0.5 to 1 ug RNA. Across 54 Vbeta and 13 Jbeta, immunoSEQ multiplex PCR amplified TCR beta CDR3. TCRdb fed the immunoSEQ multiplex PCR reads into MiXCR, producing one record per CDR3 protein. Altogether 200,000 to 250,000 distinct CDR3 sequences are present, 93% being singletons, with the ten largest covering around 0.07%. The CDR3 has 14 residues. The germline V gene encodes CDR1 DFQATT and CDR2 SNEGSKA (reference sequence). Trimming removed 5 bases at V and 3 bases at J, with 17 bases between. This sample was included in a study of CD8 T cells in Susac syndrome. Overall study findings and caveats: The authors acknowledged that the study's TCR sequencing and HLA analysis involved relatively few individuals.

CD8+ and CD4+ T cells circulating in blood were sequenced for TCR beta. While CD8+ and CD4+ T cells were isolated negatively, TEMRA cells were enriched by FACS. This TCR derives from a human donor with multiple sclerosis. The chain carries TRBV20-1 and TRBJ2-7; the D gene is possibly TRBD2 (5 bases). Sequencing used CD4+ T cells from PBMCs. CDR3 sequence: CSAVPGVDLYEQYF. The CDR3 coding sequence is TGCAGTGCTGTTCCCGGGGTTGATCTCTACGAGCAGTACTTC.